The 8 T cell receptor beta chains below come from one sample, sequenced in a study of control samples from healthy donors and cancer patients. The table came from immunoSEQ multiplex PCR; TCRdb's copy has only in-frame clones and leaves some out. This sample has 100,000 to 150,000 clones, with about 90% found just once. Sequencing input: blood. The source is a woman aged 50 to 60 in good health.

The chain carries TRBV29-1 and TRBJ1-4; D is ambiguous. Germline CDR1 SQVTM, CDR2 ANQGSEA. This CDR3 comprises 12 residues. The V gene lost 0 bases and the J gene lost 7 bases, with 6 bases spanning the gap. The CDR3 nucleotides are TGCAGCGTTGAAGATCTGAGTGAAAAACTGTTTTTT. Translating it yields CSVEDLSEKLFF.

The chain links TRBV6-5 to TRBJ1-2; no firm D call. Germline CDR1 is MNHEY and CDR2 is SVGAGI. Deletions cut 9 bases from V and 4 bases from J, with 9 bases between. This CDR3 region has 11 residues. CDR3 sequence: CARAEFYGYTF. For the CDR3, the DNA is TGTGCCAGGGCGGAGTTCTATGGCTACACCTTC.

The V gene is TRBV6-5, the J gene TRBJ1-2; D not certain. The CDR3 totals 13 residues. Germline CDR1 and CDR2: MNHEY and SVGAGI. V lost 6 bases, J lost 10 bases, and 18 bases lay in between. CDR3 residues: CASRGSLPTYYTF. The CDR3 DNA reads as TGTGCCAGCAGGGGGTCCCTTCCGACGTACTACACCTTC.

This chain links TRBV27 with TRBJ2-3, with 8 bases identical to TRBD2. J lost 0 bases, V lost 3 bases, and 5 bases had no gene match. The germline CDR1 and CDR2 sequences are MNHEY and SMNVEV (reference sequence). The CDR3 loop spans 16 amino acids. The CDR3 protein is CASSLFPSGSTDTQYF. In DNA, the CDR3 is TGTGCCAGCAGTTTGTTCCCTAGCGGGAGCACAGATACGCAGTATTTT.

The chain recombines TRBV2 with TRBJ1-1; TRBD1 matches at 9 bases. CDR1 and CDR2 (germline): SNHLY, FYNNEI. J lost 0 bases, V lost 5 bases, and 4 bases had no gene match. The CDR3 totals 15 residues. CDR3 DNA sequence: TGTGCCAGCAGTAGGGACAGGGCGATGAACACTGAAGCTTTCTTT. This encodes CASSRDRAMNTEAFF.

The V gene is TRBV29-1, the J gene TRBJ1-2; 7 bases map to TRBD1. The CDR3 covers 14 residues. The V and J ends lost 1 base and 1 base, in that order; junction bases with no gene match: 3. Germline-derived CDR1 and CDR2 are SQVTM and ANQGSEA. The CDR3 DNA sequence: TGCAGCGTTGAAGTACAGGGGTTTAACTATGGCTACACCTTC. Its translation: CSVEVQGFNYGYTF.

Comments on this clone: Compared with germline, one end of the junction differs, possibly owing to a read error. The chain carries TRBV7-7 and TRBJ2-1, with TRBD1 as a possible D gene (5 bases). The CDR3 covers 13 residues. Germline CDR1 and CDR2: SSHAT and FNYEAQ (reference sequence). CDR3 sequence: CASSFGTQGEQFF. For the CDR3, the DNA is TGTGCTAGCAGCTTTGGAACCCAGGGTGAGCAGTTCTTC. Full variable domain (outside the CDR3, taken from reference TRBV7-7 and TRBJ2-1): GAGVSQSPRYKVTKRGQDVTLRCDPISSHATLYWYQQALGQGPEFLTYFNYEAQPDKSGLPSDRFSAERPEGSISTLTIQRTEQRDSAMYRCASSFGTQGEQFFGPGTRLTVL.

J is TRBJ1-5 and V is TRBV28; D remains unclear. This CDR3 has 16 amino acids. The V end lost 3 bases, the J end lost 0 bases, and 12 bases lay between the germline ends. Germline-derived CDR1 and CDR2 are MDHEN and SYDVKM. The CDR3 DNA is TGTGCCAGCAGTTTCGGCGCTTATTATAGCAATCAGCCCCAGCATTTT. Translated, it gives CASSFGAYYSNQPQHF.